This TCR beta chain was captured in a study of CD8+ T cells in alopecia areata. Study-wide findings and caveats: Normal scalp showed lower clonality than lesional scalp, especially alopecia totalis/universalis.

RNA extraction and reverse transcription yielded cDNA as sequencing template. Data came from immunoSEQ multiplex PCR; TCRdb stores just in-frame clones and leaves some out. The sample lists 120,000 or so clones; roughly 69% were seen once. A note on this clone: Its target is unknown.

CDR3 size: 14 residues. The V gene end was trimmed by 7 bases and the J gene end by 4 bases; junction bases not matched to a gene: 7. Germline values: CDR1 SNHLY, CDR2 FYNNEI. Sequenced material: CD4+ T cells sorted from blood. The rearrangement uses TRBV2 and TRBJ2-5; 9 bases fit TRBD1. The sequence was collected from a human donor in good health. The CDR3 here is CASTQDRGTETQYF. The CDR3 DNA sequence: TGTGCCAGCACCCAGGACAGGGGAACAGAGACCCAGTACTTC.